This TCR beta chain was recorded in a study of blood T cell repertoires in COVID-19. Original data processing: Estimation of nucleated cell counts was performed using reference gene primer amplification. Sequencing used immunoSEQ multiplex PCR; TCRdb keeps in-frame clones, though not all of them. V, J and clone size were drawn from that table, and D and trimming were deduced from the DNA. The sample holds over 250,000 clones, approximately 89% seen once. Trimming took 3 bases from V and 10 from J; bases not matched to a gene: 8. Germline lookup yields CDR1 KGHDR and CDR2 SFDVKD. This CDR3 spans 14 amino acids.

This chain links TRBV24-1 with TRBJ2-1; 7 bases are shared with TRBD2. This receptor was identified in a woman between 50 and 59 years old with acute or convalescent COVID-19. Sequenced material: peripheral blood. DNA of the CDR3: TGTGCCACCAGTGATACGCGGCGGGGGAGCGAGCAGTTCTTC. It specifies CATSDTRRGSEQFF.